This is a list of T cell receptor beta chains from one sample in a study of circulating and synovial CD4+ cells in juvenile arthritis. Repertoires were generated with immunoSEQ multiplex PCR, while TCRdb's copy carries only in-frame clones and drops some. The sample carries over 3,000 clones, 75% to 85% recorded once. Source material: CD4+ T cells from synovial fluid. These TCRs come from a human donor with juvenile idiopathic arthritis. Both conserved end residues are part of each CDR3. Fields, in order: V gene, D gene, J gene, clone size, CDR3 DNA, CDR3 protein. A D gene is named only where the DNA matches it firmly. Clone size appears in some rows only: once, few, many, or a class for an expanded clone.

TRBV4-2	TRBD1	TRBJ1-1	-	TGTGCCAGCAGCCCTCGGGGACAGGGGGCAACTGAAGCTTTCTTT	CASSPRGQGATEAFF
TRBV28	TRBD1	TRBJ1-4	-	TGTGCCAGCAGTTCTTACCAGGGGGGCGATGAAAAACTGTTTTTT	CASSSYQGGDEKLFF
TRBV4-2	-	TRBJ1-1	-	TGTGCCAGCAGCCAAGATTGGGGGGAGGACACTGAAGCTTTCTTT	CASSQDWGEDTEAFF
TRBV29-1	TRBD1	TRBJ2-5	-	TGCAGCGCGGACAGGGGGGGAGAGACCCAGTACTTC	CSADRGGETQYF
TRBV7-2	TRBD2	TRBJ2-6	-	TGTGCCAGCAGCTACCGCGGCGGGAGGCTATCTGGGGCCAACGTCCTGACTTTC	CASSYRGGRLSGANVLTF
TRBV11-2	-	TRBJ2-1	-	TGTGCCAGCAGCTTAAATTTGGGCAGGGGCTGGGATGAGCAGTTCTTC	CASSLNLGRGWDEQFF
TRBV28	TRBD1	TRBJ2-7	-	TGTGCCAGCAGTTTCCAGGACAGGCCCTACGAGCAGTACTTC	CASSFQDRPYEQYF
TRBV5-6	-	TRBJ1-5	-	TGTGCCAGCAGCTTATATCTGCAGCCCCAGCATTTT	CASSLYLQPQHF
TRBV7-9	TRBD2	TRBJ2-1	-	TGTGCCAGCAGCTTAGGAAACGGGCTAGCGGTTAAATACAATGAGCAGTTCTTC	CASSLGNGLAVKYNEQFF
TRBV7-2	-	TRBJ1-6	-	TGTGCCAGCAGCTTAGGGTCGGGGACTTATAATTCACCCCTCCACTTT	CASSLGSGTYNSPLHF
TRBV5-6	-	TRBJ1-1	-	TGTGCCAGCAGCTTTCGGTCGGGGTGGAACACTGAAGCTTTCTTT	CASSFRSGWNTEAFF
TRBV10-1	-	TRBJ2-2	-	TGCGCCAGCGGACAAGGACGGGCCGGGGAGCTGTTTTTT	CASGQGRAGELFF
TRBV5-1	TRBD1	TRBJ2-5	-	TGCGCCAGCAGCTTGTCAGGACAGGGGGCGGGCGGGCAGTACTTC	CASSLSGQGAGGQYF
TRBV11-3	TRBD1	TRBJ2-3	-	TGTGCCAGCAGCTTAGGGACAGGGGGCACAGATACGCAGTATTTT	CASSLGTGGTDTQYF
TRBV5-1	-	TRBJ1-6	few	TGCGCCAGCAGCTTGGACAGAATAAATTCCCCCCTCCACTTT	CASSLDRINSPLHF
TRBV29-1	-	TRBJ1-4	-	TGCAGCGTTGGGGTGGGAGAGGGAGAAAAACTGTTTTTT	CSVGVGEGEKLFF